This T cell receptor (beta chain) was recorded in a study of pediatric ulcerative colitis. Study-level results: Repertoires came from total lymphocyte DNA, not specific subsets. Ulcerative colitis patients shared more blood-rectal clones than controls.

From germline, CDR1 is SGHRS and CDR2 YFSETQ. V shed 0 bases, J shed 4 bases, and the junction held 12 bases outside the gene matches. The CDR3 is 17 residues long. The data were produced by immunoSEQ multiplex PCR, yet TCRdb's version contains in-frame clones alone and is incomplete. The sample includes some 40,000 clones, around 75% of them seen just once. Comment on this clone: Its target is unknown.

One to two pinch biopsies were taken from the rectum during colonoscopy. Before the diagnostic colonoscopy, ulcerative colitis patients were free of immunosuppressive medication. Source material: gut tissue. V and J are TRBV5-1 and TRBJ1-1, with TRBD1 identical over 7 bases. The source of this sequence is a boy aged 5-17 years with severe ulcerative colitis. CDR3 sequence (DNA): TGCGCCAGCAGCTTGGCCTGGGACAGCTCAAAGGGCACTGAAGCTTTCTTT. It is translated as CASSLAWDSSKGTEAFF.